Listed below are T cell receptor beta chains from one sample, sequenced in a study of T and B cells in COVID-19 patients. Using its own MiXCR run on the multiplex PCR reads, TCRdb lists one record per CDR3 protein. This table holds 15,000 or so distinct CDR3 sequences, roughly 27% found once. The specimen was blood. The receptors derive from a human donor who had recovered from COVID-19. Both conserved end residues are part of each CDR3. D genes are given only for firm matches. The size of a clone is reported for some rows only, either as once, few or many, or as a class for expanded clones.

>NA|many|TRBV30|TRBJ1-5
CAWTMGAAGNQPQHF
TGTGCCTGGACCATGGGAGCAGCGGGGAATCAGCCCCAGCATTTT
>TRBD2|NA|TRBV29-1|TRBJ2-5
CSGRVGGKTQYF
TGCAGCGGCCGGGTGGGGGGGAAGACCCAGTACTTC
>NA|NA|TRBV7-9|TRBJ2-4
CASSLGGVVAKNIQYF
TGTGCCAGCAGCTTAGGGGGGGTGGTAGCCAAAAACATTCAGTACTTC
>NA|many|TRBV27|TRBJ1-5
CASRNSGSNQPQHF
TGTGCCAGCCGAAACTCAGGGAGCAATCAGCCCCAGCATTTT
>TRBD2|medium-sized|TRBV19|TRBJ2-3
CASRGLAGERRTDTQYF
TGTGCCAGTAGGGGACTAGCGGGAGAGCGTCGCACAGATACGCAGTATTTT
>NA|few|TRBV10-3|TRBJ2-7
CAISHSSYEQYF
TGTGCCATCAGCCACAGCTCCTACGAGCAGTACTTC
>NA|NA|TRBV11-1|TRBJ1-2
CASIGPYRNYGYTF
TGTGCCAGCATCGGACCCTACCGTAACTATGGCTACACCTTC
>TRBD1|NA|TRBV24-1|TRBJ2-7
CATSDRRTGSNEQYF
TGTGCCACCAGTGACCGAAGGACAGGGTCTAATGAGCAGTACTTC
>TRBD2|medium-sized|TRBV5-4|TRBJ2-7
CASSLGLADSYEQYF
TGTGCCAGCAGCCTGGGACTAGCGGACTCCTACGAGCAGTACTTC
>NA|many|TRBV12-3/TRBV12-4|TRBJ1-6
CASNDAGTGYNSPLHF
TGTGCCAGCAATGACGCCGGGACGGGTTATAATTCACCCCTCCACTTT
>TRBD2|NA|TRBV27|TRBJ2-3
CASAGIAGAEDTQYF
TGTGCCAGCGCGGGAATAGCGGGGGCTGAGGATACGCAGTATTTT
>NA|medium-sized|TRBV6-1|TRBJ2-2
CAMAGTIGSGELFF
TGTGCCATGGCCGGGACCATAGGATCCGGGGAGCTGTTTTTT
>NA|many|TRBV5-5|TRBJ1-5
CASSLGDQPQHF
TGTGCCAGCAGCTTGGGGGATCAGCCCCAGCATTTT
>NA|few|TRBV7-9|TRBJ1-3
CASSLLALLGNTIYF
TGTGCCAGCAGCTTATTGGCCCTTCTTGGAAACACCATATATTTT
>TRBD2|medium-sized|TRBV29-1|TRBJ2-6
CSVWEGSLSGANVLTF
TGCAGCGTTTGGGAGGGGAGTCTCTCTGGGGCCAACGTCCTGACTTTC
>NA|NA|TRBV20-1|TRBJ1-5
CSAAYRGRNQPQHF
TGCAGTGCCGCTTACCGGGGCCGCAATCAGCCCCAGCATTTT
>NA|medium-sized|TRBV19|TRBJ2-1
CASSISTGRGVSYNEQFF
TGTGCCAGTAGTATAAGTACGGGGCGCGGTGTCTCCTACAATGAGCAGTTCTTC